The clone carrying this TCR beta chain was counted many times. It was with unique molecular identifiers that the TCRbeta library was prepared. TCRdb passed the PCR reads through MiXCR, listing each CDR3 protein once. The sample shows about 360,000 distinct CDR3 sequences, 13% of them seen only once. The record originates from a study of T-cell reconstitution after alpha-beta-depleted transplantation in children. Sequenced material: PBMCs, taken from the stem cell graft. The TCR was taken from a human donor who donated a stem cell graft to a child with Fanconi anemia.

The CDR3 loop is CASSYEGTKAFF. The CDR3 DNA reads TGTGCCAGCAGTTATGAAGGAACTAAAGCTTTCTTT. The gene calls are TRBV6-6 and TRBJ1-1; D remains ambiguous. This CDR3 contains 12 residues. Germline V gene data show CDR1 as MNHNY and CDR2 as SVGAGI (reference sequence). Trimming shortened V by 3 bases and J by 9 bases, and 11 bases separated the two germline ends.